This T cell receptor beta chain derives from a study of T cells in Graves' hyperthyroidism and ophthalmopathy. Uncontrolled infection, other autoimmune disease, pregnancy and lactation each barred patients from inclusion. Together with thyroid ultrasound, orbital computed tomography, serum thyroxine and TRAb, clinical symptoms were used for diagnoses. The ends were cut back, 2 bases at V and 0 bases at J, with 5 bases in the middle. The CDR3 consists of 15 residues. Worth noting for this clonotype: What it recognizes is unknown.

The investigators amplified TCR beta CDR3 regions from RNA transcripts. HTBI primers were the set used in a first-round RT-PCR of the TCR CDR3. TCRdb recomputed calls from the multiplex PCR reads with MiXCR, one row per CDR3 protein. The data contain fewer than 350,000 distinct CDR3 sequences, roughly a fifth of them singletons. Findings and caveats of the study: Blood also held most thyroid clonotypes expanded beyond 0.001. A model of 13 V-J pairs discriminated ophthalmopathy from stable hyperthyroidism.

The TCR comes from a woman aged 45-60 years with Graves' hyperthyroidism. The specimen sequenced was blood. The chain carries TRBV12-3 or TRBV12-4 and TRBJ1-6, with unresolved D. The CDR3 is CASSLSSSYNSPLHF. The CDR3 coding sequence is TGTGCCAGCAGTTTATCCAGCTCCTATAATTCACCCCTCCACTTT.